These 18 T cell receptor beta chains share one sample of origin, sequenced in a study of beta chain features in type 1 diabetes. Expressed TCRB transcripts were sequenced after all isolated RNA was converted to cDNA. TCRdb's table, derived via immunoSEQ multiplex PCR, lists solely in-frame clones and lacks some. Among 200,000 to 250,000 clones listed, 25% to 30% were seen once. Sequencing was carried out using central memory CD4+ T cells from blood. These receptors were taken from a young man in good health.

The chain uses TRBV11-2 and TRBJ2-1; 8 positions match TRBD2. The germline V gene has CDR1 SGHAT and CDR2 FQNNGV. This CDR3 is built from 17 residues. Trimming took 5 bases from V and 0 from J; bases not matched to a gene: 9. In nucleotides, the CDR3 is TGTGCCAGCAGCCCGATAGCGGGATCGAGCTCCTACAATGAGCAGTTCTTC. Protein product: CASSPIAGSSSYNEQFF.

The chain is built from TRBV2 and TRBJ2-3; D is perhaps TRBD1 (6 bases). V lost 9 bases, J lost 1 base, and 14 bases lay in between. Germline-derived CDR1 and CDR2 are SNHLY and FYNNEI. The CDR3 extends over 14 amino acids. Here the CDR3 DNA reads TGTGCCAGTACTATCAGGGGTCGCACAGATACGCAGTATTTT. This encodes CASTIRGRTDTQYF.

V is TRBV29-1 and J is TRBJ2-7; D is possibly TRBD2 (6 bases). Germline CDR1 is SQVTM and CDR2 is ANQGSEA. V lost 3 bases and J lost 2, with 17 bases in between. There are 15 residues in the CDR3. DNA of the CDR3: TGCAGCGTTGAGGGTAGTAGCGGCTCGACCTACGAGCAGTACTTC. Protein sequence: CSVEGSSGSTYEQYF.

V gene TRBV9 combines with J gene TRBJ1-3; TRBD1 aligns across 7 bases. Trimming cost V 6 bases and J 3 bases; bases outside gene matches: 9. This CDR3 region has 15 residues. The V gene's germline CDR1 is SGDLS and CDR2 YYNGEE. The CDR3 DNA reads TGTGCCAGCACCCCGACAGGGCAATATGGAAACACCATATATTTT. It encodes CASTPTGQYGNTIYF.

V and J are TRBV6-1 and TRBJ2-3, with 10 bases lining up with TRBD2. This CDR3 has 18 residues. Germline assignment: CDR1 MNHNS and CDR2 SASEGT. The V and J ends lost 2 bases and 7 bases, in that order; junction bases with no gene match: 15. This CDR3 is CASSESASGGAPGNTQYF. The CDR3 DNA follows: TGTGCCAGCAGTGAATCGGCTAGCGGGGGCGCGCCAGGAAATACGCAGTATTTT.

The V call is TRBV10-2, the J call TRBJ2-5, with no clear D. Germline-derived CDR1 and CDR2 are WSHSY and SAAADI. This CDR3 region has 11 residues. V lost 4 bases, J lost 3 bases, and 3 bases lay in between. The CDR3 is CASSGKETQYF. The CDR3 bases are TGCGCCAGCAGTGGTAAAGAGACCCAGTACTTC.

The chain carries TRBV28 and TRBJ1-4; D remains unclear. Germline loops: CDR1 MDHEN, CDR2 SYDVKM. The CDR3 runs to 10 residues. V was shortened by 8 bases and J by 12 bases, with 10 bases between the two germline ends. DNA of the CDR3: TGTGCCAGCGAAGGGAGAGAACTGTTTTTT. Residues: CASEGRELFF.

This clone was counted between two and nine times. The genes are TRBV7-2 and TRBJ2-1; the D gene is possibly TRBD2 (6 bases). The CDR3 runs 13 residues. V lost 1 base and J 7 bases, leaving 8 bases between the germline ends. Germline CDR1 and CDR2: SGHTA and FQGNSA. The CDR3 DNA is TGTGCCAGCAGCTTAGGGGCGGGGAATGAGCAGTTCTTC. As protein: CASSLGAGNEQFF.

The table lists this clone with a count of one. The chain carries TRBV28 and TRBJ1-5; D is unresolved. V lost 8 bases and J 4 bases, leaving 15 bases between the germline ends. This CDR3 has 14 residues. Germline V gene sequence: CDR1 MDHEN, CDR2 SYDVKM. As DNA, the CDR3 is TGTGCCAGCGGTAAGGGCTTGGTAAATCAGCCCCAGCATTTT. Protein sequence: CASGKGLVNQPQHF.

The chain is built from TRBV5-1 and TRBJ1-1; unclear D gene. Germline V gene data show CDR1 as SGHRS and CDR2 as YFSETQ. Deletions cut 0 bases from V and 1 base from J, with 4 bases between. The CDR3 covers 13 residues. The CDR3 loop is CASSLAPNTEAFF. CDR3 sequence (DNA): TGCGCCAGCAGCTTGGCGCCGAACACTGAAGCTTTCTTT.

This clone appeared a few times. The DNA for the CDR3 is TGTGCCAGCAGCTTGGGACTAGCGGGCCCCCAGGAGACCCAGTACTTC. Residues: CASSLGLAGPQETQYF. V usage is TRBV7-9 and J usage is TRBJ2-5, with TRBD2 identical over 12 bases. Unmatched junction bases numbered 7, after V lost 3 bases and J lost 5 bases. The CDR3 is made up of 16 amino acids. Germline values: CDR1 SEHNR, CDR2 FQNEAQ (reference sequence).

The chain links TRBV5-6 to TRBJ2-5, with D uncertain. Trimming removed 5 bases from V and 5 bases from J, with 10 bases in between. The CDR3 length is 12 residues. Per the germline V gene, CDR1 is SGHDT and CDR2 is YYEEEE. CDR3 in DNA: TGTGCCAGCAGTGGGCCCACGGAGACCCAGTACTTC. Protein: CASSGPTETQYF.

The rearrangement links TRBV21-1 to TRBJ2-6; the table's D gene call, TRBD1, was not cross checked with the DNA. TRBV21-1 is a documented pseudogene. The CDR3 is made up of 20 amino acids. The CDR3 coding sequence is TGTGCCAGCACCAAGGCGACAGGGAGGAGTCCCCCATCTGGGGCCAACGTCCTGACTTTC. This gives the protein CASTKATGRSPPSGANVLTF.

This clone has more than one count but fewer than ten. This chain joins TRBV11-2 and TRBJ2-5; perhaps TRBD2 as D (5 bases). Germline V gene lookup returns CDR1 SGHAT and CDR2 FQNNGV. The V gene lost 5 bases and the J gene lost 5 bases, with 12 bases spanning the gap. The CDR3 sequence is 13 residues long. CDR3 sequence reads: CASSKGSGETQYF. CDR3 DNA sequence: TGTGCCAGCAGCAAAGGCTCGGGGGAGACCCAGTACTTC. Combining the CDR3 with reference TRBV11-2 and TRBJ2-5 gives the whole variable domain EAGVAQSPRYKIIEKRQSVAFWCNPISGHATLYWYQQILGQGPKLLIQFQNNGVVDDSQLPKDRFSAERLKGVDSTLKIQPAKLEDSAVYLCASSKGSGETQYFGPGTRLLVL.

The gene calls are TRBV29-1 and TRBJ2-3; perhaps TRBD2 as D (6 bases). The CDR3 has 14 amino acids. Trimming shortened V by 3 bases and J by 2 bases, and 12 bases separated the two germline ends. CDR1 is SQVTM, CDR2 ANQGSEA, per germline. For the CDR3, the DNA is TGCAGCGTTGAGGGGGACTTAAACACAGATACGCAGTATTTT. Translation gives CSVEGDLNTDTQYF.

This sequence joins TRBV2 and TRBJ1-6; D not resolved. Trimming cost V 6 bases and J 0 bases, with 12 bases left between them. Germline V gene sequence: CDR1 SNHLY, CDR2 FYNNEI. This CDR3 spans 16 amino acids. CDR3 sequence (DNA): TGTGCCAGCAGGGCCCAAGCGGGCTCCTATAATTCACCCCTCCACTTT. This gives the protein CASRAQAGSYNSPLHF.

The chain combines TRBV5-1 with TRBJ1-6, with 9 bases lining up with TRBD1. Losses at the gene ends were 3 bases for V and 0 bases for J; bases not matched to a gene: 7. Germline-derived CDR1 and CDR2 are SGHRS and YFSETQ. The CDR3 loop spans 18 amino acids. The CDR3 nucleotides are TGCGCCAGCAGCTCGCAGGGACAGGGCAGCTCCTATAATTCACCCCTCCACTTT. It translates to CASSSQGQGSSYNSPLHF.

This chain uses TRBV6-6 with TRBJ2-7; no definite D call. The germline V and J ends were trimmed by 5 bases and 1 base, with 15 bases remaining between them. This CDR3 contains 15 residues. Germline V gene lookup returns CDR1 MNHNY and CDR2 SVGAGI (reference sequence). The CDR3 is CASSRPLTDSYEQYF. The CDR3 DNA reads as TGTGCCAGCAGTCGCCCCTTAACGGATTCCTACGAGCAGTACTTC.